The 9 T cell receptor beta chains presented below share a single source sample, sequenced in a study of memory CD4+ T cells and cytomegalovirus serostatus. Single viable CD3+CD4+CD8-CD45RO+ cells were sorted as the memory CD4+ T cells. The repertoire was sequenced with immunoSEQ multiplex PCR; TCRdb's copy has only in-frame clones and lacks some. The sample records around 54,000 clones, about 70% being singletons. Material: memory CD4+ T cells from blood. Source of these receptors: an adult in good health and CMV-seropositive.

Only one count was recorded for this clone. V and J are TRBV7-3 and TRBJ2-2, with D maybe TRBD1 (6 bases). CDR1 SGHTA and CDR2 FQGTGA come from the germline V gene. The CDR3 spans 16 residues. The V and J ends lost 2 bases and 3 bases respectively, with 13 bases between them. CDR3 DNA sequence: TGTGCCAGCAGCTTAGTCGGGACATATTACACCGGGGAGCTGTTTTTT. The encoded protein is CASSLVGTYYTGELFF.

J is TRBJ2-1 and V is TRBV5-1; TRBD2 agrees at 11 bases. Germline values: CDR1 SGHRS, CDR2 YFSETQ. The CDR3 contains 15 residues. The trim removed 4 bases at V and 7 bases at J, leaving 7 bases unmatched. CDR3 sequence (DNA): TGCGCCAGCAGCGGGACCGGGACTAGCGGAAATGAGCAGTTCTTC. This sequence encodes CASSGTGTSGNEQFF.

Only a few counts were recorded for this clone. V usage is TRBV28 and J usage is TRBJ2-3; D is possibly TRBD2 (6 bases). This CDR3 comprises 15 residues. Trimming stripped 5 bases from V and 6 bases from J, with 18 bases between. Germline V gives CDR1 MDHEN, CDR2 SYDVKM. Here the CDR3 DNA reads TGTGCCAGCAGTCCCCACGCGGGACGCCCGGATACGCAGTATTTT. Protein sequence: CASSPHAGRPDTQYF.

The chain is built from TRBV5-6 and TRBJ1-2, with D tentatively TRBD1 (5 bases). Trimming stripped 0 bases from V and 4 bases from J, with 16 bases between. This CDR3 is built from 16 residues. CDR1 and CDR2 (germline): SGHDT, YYEEEE. The CDR3 sequence: CASSLVGQGGGYGYTF. For the CDR3, the DNA is TGTGCCAGCAGCTTGGTGGGTCAGGGTGGCGGCTATGGCTACACCTTC.

This clone was observed a handful of times. The gene calls are TRBV6-1 and TRBJ1-5; weak D call: TRBD1 (5 bases). Germline V lookup: CDR1 MNHNS, CDR2 SASEGT. The CDR3 is 13 residues long. V lost 4 bases, J lost 5 bases, and 9 bases lay in between. The CDR3 loop reads CASSVGGDQPQHF. CDR3 coding DNA: TGTGCCAGCAGTGTGGGAGGGGATCAGCCCCAGCATTTT.

The chain has TRBV7-8 and TRBJ1-2; D is unresolved. V gave up 5 bases and J gave up 8 bases, with 18 bases separating them. From germline, CDR1 is SGHVS and CDR2 FQNEAQ. The CDR3 runs 14 residues. The CDR3 reads CASSPFIGDGGYTF. The CDR3 bases are TGTGCCAGCAGCCCCTTTATAGGTGACGGAGGCTACACCTTC.

This chain links TRBV4-1 with TRBJ2-7, with D maybe TRBD2 (5 bases). V lost 1 base and J 7 bases, leaving 17 bases between the germline ends. This CDR3 contains 15 residues. Germline CDR1 MGHRA, CDR2 YSYEKL. The CDR3, as DNA: TGCGCCAGCAGCCAAGGGTCGGGAAGAGTGAGGGAGCAGTACTTC. It codes for CASSQGSGRVREQYF.

The J gene is TRBJ1-1, the V gene TRBV7-2, with no clear D. Germline V gene data show CDR1 as SGHTA and CDR2 as FQGNSA. V was pared by 2 bases and J by 5 bases, with 18 bases between. The length of the CDR3 is 16 residues. The DNA of the CDR3 is TGTGCCAGCAGCTTAAAGGTGGCAGGCGGGAGTACTGAAGCTTTCTTT. It encodes CASSLKVAGGSTEAFF.

This chain uses TRBV4-3 with TRBJ2-1; TRBD2 agrees at 10 bases. The CDR3 spans 15 residues. Germline CDR1 LGHNA, CDR2 YSLEER. Trimming at V came to 5 bases and at J to 7 bases, leaving 8 bases not matched to a gene. CDR3 DNA: TGCGCCAGCAGCTACCTAGCGGGAGCATTGAATGAGCAGTTCTTC. It yields the protein CASSYLAGALNEQFF.